This TCR beta chain was recorded in a study of blood T cell repertoires in COVID-19. In assigning cohorts, the study relied on participant-reported clinical history. Germline assignment: CDR1 MGHRA and CDR2 YSYEKL. Trimming shortened V by 1 base and J by 1 base, and 14 bases separated the two germline ends. The CDR3 spans 17 residues. In the original analysis: Reference gene primer amplification yielded estimated nucleated cell counts. The method was immunoSEQ multiplex PCR; TCRdb's version includes in-frame clones alone and lacks a portion of them. V and J calls and clone size are as listed in that table; D and trimming were resolved from the DNA. Of 200,000 to 250,000 clones in the sample, 80% to 90% are singletons; the top ten hold over 3.5%.

This clonotype was sampled from a woman aged 30 to 39 who had been exposed to COVID-19. This rearrangement joins TRBV4-1 to TRBJ1-3, with a weak D call TRBD1 (6 bases). Sample: PBMCs or T cells enriched from blood (not recorded which). CDR3 sequence reads: CASSQGLYRESGNTIYF. In nucleotides, the CDR3 is TGCGCCAGCAGCCAAGGCCTCTACAGGGAGTCTGGAAACACCATATATTTT.